This TCR beta chain was captured in a study of cytomegalovirus exposure and HLA in healthy donors. Across the study: About 80 million unique TCR sequences came from HLA-typed donors in an early release.

Notes on this clone: Its specificity is not known.

Study results and limitations: A later analysis linked some 18,000 TCR beta sequences to HLA alleles at 0.05 false discovery rate. Sequences of the TCR beta chain were said to predict the HLA-A and HLA-B alleles of most subjects accurately.

This CDR3 comprises 16 residues. The germline V gene has CDR1 SGHTA and CDR2 FQGNSA. V shed 0 bases and J 4 bases; nucleotides not matched to a gene: 6. With 60 Vbeta and 13 Jbeta primers, the PCR was carried out. How the authors handled the data: The count from a later analysis was some 83 million unique TCR beta chains, 9.5 million to 11 million of them shared. TCRdb's copy holds only in-frame clones and misses some; the assay was immunoSEQ multiplex PCR. That table gives V, J and clone size, and the DNA gave D and trimming. Counted here are 200,000 or so clones, about 84% occurring once; the ten biggest clones make up 1.3%.

This receptor was taken from a human donor in good health. Source material: PBMCs. V and J are TRBV7-2 and TRBJ2-7, with 10 bases identical to TRBD1. CDR3 sequence reads: CASSLAAGTGVYEQYF. CDR3 bases: TGTGCCAGCAGCTTAGCAGCCGGGACAGGGGTTTACGAGCAGTACTTC. Drawing the rest from reference TRBV7-2 and TRBJ2-7, the complete variable domain is GAGVSQSPSNKVTEKGKDVELRCDPISGHTALYWYRQSLGQGLEFLIYFQGNSAPDKSGLPSDRFSAERTGGSVSTLTIQRTQQEDSAVYLCASSLAAGTGVYEQYFGPGTRLTVT.